One and the same sample provided the 2 T cell receptor beta chains below, sequenced in a study of T cells in Graves' hyperthyroidism and ophthalmopathy. RNA transcripts served as the template for amplifying TCR beta CDR3 regions. Carried out on the TCR CDR3, a first-round RT-PCR used the HTBI primer set. TCRdb reprocessed the multiplex PCR reads with MiXCR, giving one entry per CDR3 protein. The sample shows around 190,000 distinct CDR3 sequences, roughly a sixth of them seen only once. Sequencing input: blood. These TCRs come from a woman in her 50s with Graves' hyperthyroidism.

V and J are TRBV9 and TRBJ2-5, with 8 bases identical to TRBD2. The CDR3 extends over 16 amino acids. Germline V CDR1 and CDR2: SGDLS, YYNGEE. Trimming cost V 2 bases and J 1 base; bases outside gene matches: 7. The CDR3 loop is CASSVRGSGTQETQYF. CDR3 coding DNA: TGTGCCAGCAGCGTTCGAGGTAGCGGGACCCAAGAGACCCAGTACTTC. The variable domain in full, with the rest retrieved from reference TRBV9 and TRBJ2-5, is DSGVTQTPKHLITATGQRVTLRCSPRSGDLSVYWYQQSLDQGLQFLIQYYNGEERAKGNILERFSAQQFPDLHSELNLSSLELGDSALYFCASSVRGSGTQETQYFGPGTRLLVL.

The chain recombines TRBV4-1 with TRBJ1-4, with D unresolved. The germline V gene has CDR1 MGHRA and CDR2 YSYEKL. This CDR3 is 16 amino acids long. Trimming removed 3 bases at V and 0 bases at J, with 11 bases between. The chain's CDR3 is CASSQGSLPTNEKLFF. DNA of the CDR3: TGCGCCAGCAGCCAGGGCTCTCTTCCAACTAATGAAAAACTGTTTTTT.